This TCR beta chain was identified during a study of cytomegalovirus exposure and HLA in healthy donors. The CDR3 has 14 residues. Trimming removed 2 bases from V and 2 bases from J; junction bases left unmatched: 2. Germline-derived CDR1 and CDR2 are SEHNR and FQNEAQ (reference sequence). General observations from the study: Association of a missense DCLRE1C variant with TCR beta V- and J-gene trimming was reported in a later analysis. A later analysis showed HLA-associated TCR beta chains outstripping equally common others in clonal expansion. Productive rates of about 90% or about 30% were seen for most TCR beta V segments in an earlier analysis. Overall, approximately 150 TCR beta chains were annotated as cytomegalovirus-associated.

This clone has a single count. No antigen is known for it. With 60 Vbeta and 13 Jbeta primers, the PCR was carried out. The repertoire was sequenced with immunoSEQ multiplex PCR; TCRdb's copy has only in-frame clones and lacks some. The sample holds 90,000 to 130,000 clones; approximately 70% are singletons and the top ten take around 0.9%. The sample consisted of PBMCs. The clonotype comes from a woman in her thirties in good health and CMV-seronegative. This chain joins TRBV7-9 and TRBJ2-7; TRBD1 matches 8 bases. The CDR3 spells CASSLQGATYEQYF. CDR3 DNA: TGTGCCAGCAGCTTACAGGGGGCAACCTACGAGCAGTACTTC.